The rows below give T cell receptor beta chains drawn from one sample of a study of T cells after yellow fever vaccination. MiXCR, run by TCRdb on the 5' RACE reads, gives a single entry per CDR3 protein. The data show around 140,000 distinct CDR3 sequences, 6.6% seen once. The input for sequencing was CD4+ T cells sorted from PBMCs, taken 10 days after the yellow fever booster vaccination. The receptors here all came from a man younger than 40 who received the YFV17D yellow fever vaccine. Both conserved end residues are part of each CDR3. A D gene is named only where the DNA matches it firmly. A row's size may be missing; if present it is once, few, many or a size class.

clone_size: many; d_call: TRBD2; v_call: TRBV7-6; j_call: TRBJ2-3; cdr3_nt: TGTGCCAGCAGCCTGGGAGTTGGCGGGAGGGCCAAAGATACGCAGTATTTT; cdr3_aa: CASSLGVGGRAKDTQYF
clone_size: many; d_call: -; v_call: TRBV6-1; j_call: TRBJ2-4; cdr3_nt: TGTGCCACCCAAAGGGCAGGCACCGAAAACATTCAGTACTTC; cdr3_aa: CATQRAGTENIQYF
clone_size: few; d_call: -; v_call: TRBV5-4; j_call: TRBJ2-3; cdr3_nt: TGTGCCAGCAGCTTCGACACAAAGAGCACAGATACGCAGTATTTT; cdr3_aa: CASSFDTKSTDTQYF
clone_size: -; d_call: -; v_call: TRBV19; j_call: TRBJ2-1; cdr3_nt: TGTGCCAGTAGTATCCCACTAGAATCCCATGAGCAGTTCTTC; cdr3_aa: CASSIPLESHEQFF
clone_size: -; d_call: TRBD2; v_call: TRBV7-9; j_call: TRBJ2-1; cdr3_nt: TGTGCCAGCAGCGTGGGTAGCGGGGCCTACAATGAGCAGTTCTTC; cdr3_aa: CASSVGSGAYNEQFF
clone_size: many; d_call: -; v_call: TRBV18; j_call: TRBJ2-5; cdr3_nt: TGTGCCAGCTCACCACCGAGCCTTAAGCGGGAGACCCAGTACTTC; cdr3_aa: CASSPPSLKRETQYF
clone_size: many; d_call: -; v_call: TRBV7-3; j_call: TRBJ2-7; cdr3_nt: TGTGCCAGCAGCTTAACGGGAAGGGCCGACGAGCAGTACTTC; cdr3_aa: CASSLTGRADEQYF
clone_size: many; d_call: -; v_call: TRBV20-1; j_call: TRBJ2-1; cdr3_nt: TGCAGTGCCCTCCTGTGGGAGCAGTTCTTC; cdr3_aa: CSALLWEQFF
clone_size: many; d_call: -; v_call: TRBV2; j_call: TRBJ1-2; cdr3_nt: TGTGCCGGCCGCGACGGGTTTTATGGCTACACCTTC; cdr3_aa: CAGRDGFYGYTF
clone_size: many; d_call: TRBD1; v_call: TRBV5-5; j_call: TRBJ2-2; cdr3_nt: TGTGCCAGCAGCTTAAGACAGGGGGGCACCGGGGAGCTGTTTTTT; cdr3_aa: CASSLRQGGTGELFF
clone_size: many; d_call: -; v_call: TRBV4-2; j_call: TRBJ1-2; cdr3_nt: TGTGCCAGCAGCCCGGAGCTCTTAGGTGACTACACCTTC; cdr3_aa: CASSPELLGDYTF
clone_size: few; d_call: TRBD1; v_call: TRBV20-1; j_call: TRBJ2-7; cdr3_nt: TGCAGTGCTACCCAGGGGGCATTATACGAGCAGTACTTC; cdr3_aa: CSATQGALYEQYF
clone_size: many; d_call: TRBD1; v_call: TRBV7-9; j_call: TRBJ2-1; cdr3_nt: TGTGCCAGCAGCACGCCGGGACAGGGATACAATGAGCAGTTCTTC; cdr3_aa: CASSTPGQGYNEQFF
clone_size: many; d_call: -; v_call: TRBV5-1; j_call: TRBJ2-3; cdr3_nt: TGCGCCAGCAGCTTGGATGCCGGCACAGATACGCAGTATTTT; cdr3_aa: CASSLDAGTDTQYF
clone_size: many; d_call: TRBD2; v_call: TRBV12-3/TRBV12-4; j_call: TRBJ2-1; cdr3_nt: TGTGCCAGCAGTTTAAGCGGGAGGGTCGATGAGCAGTTCTTC; cdr3_aa: CASSLSGRVDEQFF
clone_size: -; d_call: TRBD2; v_call: TRBV27; j_call: TRBJ2-1; cdr3_nt: TGTGCCAGCAGCCGAGCGGGATACTCCTACAATGAGCAGTTCTTC; cdr3_aa: CASSRAGYSYNEQFF
clone_size: many; d_call: -; v_call: TRBV6-1; j_call: TRBJ2-4; cdr3_nt: TGTGCCAGCAGAGGGGCAAGTACGCAGGCCAAAAACATTCAGTACTTC; cdr3_aa: CASRGASTQAKNIQYF
clone_size: many; d_call: -; v_call: TRBV4-3; j_call: TRBJ2-3; cdr3_nt: TGCGCCAGCAGCCAACTAGCGTTCTACACAGATACGCAGTATTTT; cdr3_aa: CASSQLAFYTDTQYF
clone_size: many; d_call: -; v_call: TRBV29-1; j_call: TRBJ1-1; cdr3_nt: TGCAGCGTGAACTACCCTGCCGGGGCTTTCTTT; cdr3_aa: CSVNYPAGAFF
clone_size: -; d_call: TRBD2; v_call: TRBV5-1; j_call: TRBJ2-5; cdr3_nt: TGCGCCAGTCGAACAGCGGGAGCAAGAGAGACCCAGTACTTC; cdr3_aa: CASRTAGARETQYF
clone_size: -; d_call: -; v_call: TRBV2; j_call: TRBJ1-5; cdr3_nt: TGTGCCAGCAGGGACCGACTGTTGCCCCAGCATTTT; cdr3_aa: CASRDRLLPQHF
clone_size: few; d_call: TRBD2; v_call: TRBV9; j_call: TRBJ2-1; cdr3_nt: TGTGCCAGCAGCGTCGGGACTAGCGATGAGCAGTTCTTC; cdr3_aa: CASSVGTSDEQFF
clone_size: -; d_call: -; v_call: TRBV24-1; j_call: TRBJ2-1; cdr3_nt: TGTGCCACCAGTGGAGATGCCTACAATGAGCAGTTCTTC; cdr3_aa: CATSGDAYNEQFF
clone_size: many; d_call: TRBD2; v_call: TRBV7-2; j_call: TRBJ2-7; cdr3_nt: TGTGCCAGCAGCTTAAGCCTAGCGGGGGTCTACGAGCAGTACTTC; cdr3_aa: CASSLSLAGVYEQYF
clone_size: many; d_call: -; v_call: TRBV18; j_call: TRBJ2-2; cdr3_nt: TGTGCCAGCTCACCTCTGGCGGGCGACACCGGGGAGCTGTTTTTT; cdr3_aa: CASSPLAGDTGELFF
clone_size: -; d_call: -; v_call: TRBV7-9; j_call: TRBJ2-7; cdr3_nt: TGTGCCAGCAGCTCTAGGGGGGCGGGCGCACCGAGGGAGCAGTACTTC; cdr3_aa: CASSSRGAGAPREQYF
clone_size: -; d_call: -; v_call: TRBV18; j_call: TRBJ1-5; cdr3_nt: TGTGCCAGCTCACCGGCAGGTTATAGCAATCAGCCCCAGCATTTT; cdr3_aa: CASSPAGYSNQPQHF
clone_size: many; d_call: TRBD2; v_call: TRBV20-1; j_call: TRBJ2-1; cdr3_nt: TGCAGTGCTAGGCTAGCGGGATCGGGGCCCTACAATGAGCAGTTCTTC; cdr3_aa: CSARLAGSGPYNEQFF
clone_size: few; d_call: -; v_call: TRBV4-3; j_call: TRBJ1-5; cdr3_nt: TGCGCCAGCAGCCAAGATCGGGGTCAGCCCCAGCATTTT; cdr3_aa: CASSQDRGQPQHF
clone_size: many; d_call: TRBD2; v_call: TRBV7-3; j_call: TRBJ2-1; cdr3_nt: TGTGCCAGCAGCTCGCAGACTAGCGGGGCCTTCAATGAGCAGTTCTTC; cdr3_aa: CASSSQTSGAFNEQFF
clone_size: -; d_call: TRBD1; v_call: TRBV12-3/TRBV12-4; j_call: TRBJ2-1; cdr3_nt: TGTGCCAGCAGTTCTCGGACAGGGGGCAATGAGCAGTTCTTC; cdr3_aa: CASSSRTGGNEQFF
clone_size: -; d_call: -; v_call: TRBV5-1; j_call: TRBJ1-2; cdr3_nt: TGCGCCAGCAGCTCCTTGGGCGAGAGGGGGAATAACTATGGCTACACCTTC; cdr3_aa: CASSSLGERGNNYGYTF
clone_size: many; d_call: -; v_call: TRBV27; j_call: TRBJ1-1; cdr3_nt: TGTGCCAGCACAAGTACGGGGGCCACTGAAGCTTTCTTT; cdr3_aa: CASTSTGATEAFF
clone_size: many; d_call: -; v_call: TRBV6-2/TRBV6-3; j_call: TRBJ2-1; cdr3_nt: TGTGCCAGCACCCTTAATGGACAGCAGTACAATGAGCAGTTCTTC; cdr3_aa: CASTLNGQQYNEQFF
clone_size: many; d_call: TRBD1; v_call: TRBV12-3/TRBV12-4; j_call: TRBJ1-6; cdr3_nt: TGTGCCAGCAGTCAGGGGGGAGGTAATTCACCCCTCCACTTT; cdr3_aa: CASSQGGGNSPLHF
clone_size: many; d_call: -; v_call: TRBV15; j_call: TRBJ2-3; cdr3_nt: TGTGCCACCAGCGGAGAGGGCTGGGCGGCCAGGGTTAGGACAGATACGCAGTATTTT; cdr3_aa: CATSGEGWAARVRTDTQYF
clone_size: many; d_call: -; v_call: TRBV29-1; j_call: TRBJ2-3; cdr3_nt: TGCAGCGTAAGCACAGATACGCAGTATTTT; cdr3_aa: CSVSTDTQYF